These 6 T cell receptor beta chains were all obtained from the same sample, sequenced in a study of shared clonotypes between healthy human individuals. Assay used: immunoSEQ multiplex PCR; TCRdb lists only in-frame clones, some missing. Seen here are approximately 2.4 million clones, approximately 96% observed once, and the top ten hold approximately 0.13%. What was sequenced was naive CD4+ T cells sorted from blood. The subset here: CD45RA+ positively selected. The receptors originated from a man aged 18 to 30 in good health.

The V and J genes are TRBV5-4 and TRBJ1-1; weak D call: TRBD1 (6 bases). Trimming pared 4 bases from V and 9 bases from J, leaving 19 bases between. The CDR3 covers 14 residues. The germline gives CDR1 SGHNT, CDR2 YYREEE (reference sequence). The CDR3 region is CASSRMQQGEQAFF. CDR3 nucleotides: TGTGCCAGCAGCCGGATGCAACAGGGAGAACAAGCTTTCTTT.

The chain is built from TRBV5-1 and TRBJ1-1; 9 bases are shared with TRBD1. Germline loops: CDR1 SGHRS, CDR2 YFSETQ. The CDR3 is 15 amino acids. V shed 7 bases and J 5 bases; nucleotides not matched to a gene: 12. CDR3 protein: CASSTGGAGSTEAFF. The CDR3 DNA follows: TGCGCCAGCTCCACAGGGGGCGCGGGTTCTACTGAAGCTTTCTTT.

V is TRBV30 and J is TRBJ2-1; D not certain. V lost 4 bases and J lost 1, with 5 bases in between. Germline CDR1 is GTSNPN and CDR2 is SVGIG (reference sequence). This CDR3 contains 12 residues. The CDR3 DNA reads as TGTGCCTGGACAACGTCCTACAATGAGCAGTTCTTC. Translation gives CAWTTSYNEQFF.

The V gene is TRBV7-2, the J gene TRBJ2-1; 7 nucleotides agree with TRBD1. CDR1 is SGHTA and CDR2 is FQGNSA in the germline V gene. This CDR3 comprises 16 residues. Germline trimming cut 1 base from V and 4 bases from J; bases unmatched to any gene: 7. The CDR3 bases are TGTGCCAGCAGCTTAGTAGGGGGCGCGGTTTACAATGAGCAGTTCTTC. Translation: CASSLVGGAVYNEQFF.

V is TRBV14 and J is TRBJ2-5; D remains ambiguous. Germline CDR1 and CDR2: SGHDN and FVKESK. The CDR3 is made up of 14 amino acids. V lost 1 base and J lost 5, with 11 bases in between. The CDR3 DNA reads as TGTGCCAGCAGCCAAGCAGGAGCCCGGGAGACCCAGTACTTC. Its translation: CASSQAGARETQYF.

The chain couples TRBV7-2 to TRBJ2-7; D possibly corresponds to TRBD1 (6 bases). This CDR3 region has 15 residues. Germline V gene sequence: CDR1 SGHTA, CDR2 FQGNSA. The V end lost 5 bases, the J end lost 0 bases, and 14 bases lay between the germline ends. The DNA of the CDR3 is TGTGCCAGCAGCGTACAGGGCATCAGCTCCTACGAGCAGTACTTC. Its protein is CASSVQGISSYEQYF.